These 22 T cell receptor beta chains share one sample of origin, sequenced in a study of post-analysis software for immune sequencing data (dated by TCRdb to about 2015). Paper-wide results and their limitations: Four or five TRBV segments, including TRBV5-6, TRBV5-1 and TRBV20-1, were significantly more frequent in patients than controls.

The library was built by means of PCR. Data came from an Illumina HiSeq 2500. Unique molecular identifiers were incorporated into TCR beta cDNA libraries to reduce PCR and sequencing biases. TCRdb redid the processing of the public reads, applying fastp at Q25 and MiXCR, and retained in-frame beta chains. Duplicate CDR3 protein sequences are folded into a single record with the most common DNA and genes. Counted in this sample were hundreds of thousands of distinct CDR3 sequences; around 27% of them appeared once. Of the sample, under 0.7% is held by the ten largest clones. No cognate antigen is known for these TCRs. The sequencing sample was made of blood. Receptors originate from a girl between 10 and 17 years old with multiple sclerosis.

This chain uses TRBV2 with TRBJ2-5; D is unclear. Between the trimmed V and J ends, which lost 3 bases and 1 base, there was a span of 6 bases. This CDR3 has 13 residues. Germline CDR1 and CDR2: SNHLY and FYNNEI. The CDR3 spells CASSDRRQETQYF. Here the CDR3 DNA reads TGTGCCAGCAGTGACAGGCGCCAAGAGACCCAGTACTTC.

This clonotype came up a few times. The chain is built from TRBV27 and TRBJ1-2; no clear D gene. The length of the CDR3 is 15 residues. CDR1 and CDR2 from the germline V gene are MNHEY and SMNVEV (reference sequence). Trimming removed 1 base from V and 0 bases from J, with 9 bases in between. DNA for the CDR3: TGTGCCAGCAGTTTATTCGCCCACTCTAACTATGGCTACACCTTC. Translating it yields CASSLFAHSNYGYTF.

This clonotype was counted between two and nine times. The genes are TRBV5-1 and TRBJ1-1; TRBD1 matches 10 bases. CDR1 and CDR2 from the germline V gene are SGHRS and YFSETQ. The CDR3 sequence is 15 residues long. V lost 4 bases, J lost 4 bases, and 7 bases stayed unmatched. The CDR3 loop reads CASSGWDRGPTEAFF. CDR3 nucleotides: TGCGCCAGCAGCGGGTGGGACAGGGGTCCCACTGAAGCTTTCTTT.

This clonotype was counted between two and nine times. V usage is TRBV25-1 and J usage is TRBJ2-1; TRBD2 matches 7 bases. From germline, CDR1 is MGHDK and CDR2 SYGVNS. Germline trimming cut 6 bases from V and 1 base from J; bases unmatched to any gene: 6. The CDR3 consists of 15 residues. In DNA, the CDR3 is TGTGCCAGCAGGGCGACTAGCCCTTCCTACAATGAGCAGTTCTTC. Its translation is CASRATSPSYNEQFF.

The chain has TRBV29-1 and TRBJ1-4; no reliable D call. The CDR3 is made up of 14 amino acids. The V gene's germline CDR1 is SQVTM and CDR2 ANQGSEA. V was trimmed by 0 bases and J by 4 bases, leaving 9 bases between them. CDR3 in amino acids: CSVEDIRDNEKLFF. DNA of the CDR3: TGCAGCGTTGAAGATATACGGGATAATGAAAAACTGTTTTTT.

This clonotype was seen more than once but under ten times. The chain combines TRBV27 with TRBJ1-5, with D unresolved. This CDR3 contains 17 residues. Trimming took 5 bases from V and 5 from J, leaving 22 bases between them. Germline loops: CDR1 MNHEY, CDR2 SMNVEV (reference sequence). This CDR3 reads CASSPVGRLGFHQPQHF. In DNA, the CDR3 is TGTGCCAGCAGTCCTGTGGGCCGGTTAGGATTCCATCAGCCCCAGCATTTT.

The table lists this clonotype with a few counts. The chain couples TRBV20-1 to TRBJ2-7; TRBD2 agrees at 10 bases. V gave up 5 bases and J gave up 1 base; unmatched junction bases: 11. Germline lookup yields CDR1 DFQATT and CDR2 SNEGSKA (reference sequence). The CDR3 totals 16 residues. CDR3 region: CSAEKTSGAVSYEQYF. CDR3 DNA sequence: TGCAGTGCTGAAAAAACTAGCGGGGCCGTATCCTACGAGCAGTACTTC.

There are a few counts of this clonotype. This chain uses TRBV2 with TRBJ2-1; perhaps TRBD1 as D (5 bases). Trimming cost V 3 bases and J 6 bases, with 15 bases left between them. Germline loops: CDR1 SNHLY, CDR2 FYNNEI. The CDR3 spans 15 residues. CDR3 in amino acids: CASSEGPGMGNEQFF. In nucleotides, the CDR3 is TGTGCCAGCAGTGAGGGGCCAGGGATGGGCAATGAGCAGTTCTTC.

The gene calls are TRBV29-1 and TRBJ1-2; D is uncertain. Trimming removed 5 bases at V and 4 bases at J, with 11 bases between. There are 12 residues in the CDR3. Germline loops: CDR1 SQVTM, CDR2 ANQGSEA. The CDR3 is CSVWANIYGYTF. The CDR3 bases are TGCAGCGTTTGGGCGAACATCTATGGCTACACCTTC.

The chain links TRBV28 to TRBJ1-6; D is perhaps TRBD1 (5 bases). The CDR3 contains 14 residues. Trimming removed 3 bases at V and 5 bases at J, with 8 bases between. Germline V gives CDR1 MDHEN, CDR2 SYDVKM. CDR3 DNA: TGTGCCAGCAGTTTGGGACCTAATAATTCACCCCTCCACTTT. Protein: CASSLGPNNSPLHF.

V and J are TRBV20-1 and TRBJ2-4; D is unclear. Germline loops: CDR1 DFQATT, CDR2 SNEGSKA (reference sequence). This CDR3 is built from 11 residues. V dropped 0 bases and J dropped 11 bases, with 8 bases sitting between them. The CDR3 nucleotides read TGCAGTGCTAGAGATGGGTTGGTTCAGTACTTC. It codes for CSARDGLVQYF.

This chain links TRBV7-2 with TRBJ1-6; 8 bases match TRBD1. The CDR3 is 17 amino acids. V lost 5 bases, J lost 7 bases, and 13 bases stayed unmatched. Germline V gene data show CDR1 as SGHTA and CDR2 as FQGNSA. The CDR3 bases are TGTGCCAGCAGCCCACACCGGACAGGGCAGGCGAATTCACCCCTCCACTTT. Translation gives CASSPHRTGQANSPLHF.

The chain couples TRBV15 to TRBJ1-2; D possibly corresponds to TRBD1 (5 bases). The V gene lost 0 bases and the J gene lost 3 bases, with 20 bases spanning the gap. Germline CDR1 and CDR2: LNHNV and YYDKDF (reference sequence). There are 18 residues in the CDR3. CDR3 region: CATSRDAGQGRGHYGYTF. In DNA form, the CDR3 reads TGTGCCACCAGCAGAGACGCCGGCCAGGGACGGGGACACTATGGCTACACCTTC.

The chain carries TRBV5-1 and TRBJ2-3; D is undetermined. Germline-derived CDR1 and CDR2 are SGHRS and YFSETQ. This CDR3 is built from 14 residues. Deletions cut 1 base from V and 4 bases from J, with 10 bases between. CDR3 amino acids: CASSLSPRADTQYF. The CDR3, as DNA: TGCGCCAGCAGCTTGTCTCCTCGCGCAGATACGCAGTATTTT.

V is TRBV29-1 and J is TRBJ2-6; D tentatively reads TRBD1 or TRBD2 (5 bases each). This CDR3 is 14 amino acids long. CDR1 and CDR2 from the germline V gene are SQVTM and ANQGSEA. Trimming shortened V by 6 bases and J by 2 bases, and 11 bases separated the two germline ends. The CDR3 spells CSVGPGTGANVLTF. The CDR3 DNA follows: TGCAGCGTGGGGCCGGGAACTGGGGCCAACGTCCTGACTTTC.

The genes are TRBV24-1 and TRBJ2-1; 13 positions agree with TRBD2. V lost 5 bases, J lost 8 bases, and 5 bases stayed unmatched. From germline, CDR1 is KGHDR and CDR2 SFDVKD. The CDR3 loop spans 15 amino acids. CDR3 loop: CATSVPGLAGYEQFF. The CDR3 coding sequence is TGTGCCACCAGTGTACCGGGACTAGCGGGGTATGAGCAGTTCTTC.

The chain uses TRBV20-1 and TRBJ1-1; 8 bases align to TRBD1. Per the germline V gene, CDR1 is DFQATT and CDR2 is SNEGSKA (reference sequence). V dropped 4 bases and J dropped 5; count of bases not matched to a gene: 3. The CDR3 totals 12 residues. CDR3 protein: CSATRTGTEAFF. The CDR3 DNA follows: TGCAGTGCTACCCGGACAGGGACTGAAGCTTTCTTT.

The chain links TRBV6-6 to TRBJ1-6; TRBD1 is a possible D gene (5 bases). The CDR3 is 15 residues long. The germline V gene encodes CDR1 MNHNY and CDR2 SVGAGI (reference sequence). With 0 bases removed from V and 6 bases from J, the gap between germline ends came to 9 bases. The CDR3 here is CASSYSGRGNSPLHF. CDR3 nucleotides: TGTGCCAGCAGTTACTCGGGGAGGGGTAATTCACCCCTCCACTTT.

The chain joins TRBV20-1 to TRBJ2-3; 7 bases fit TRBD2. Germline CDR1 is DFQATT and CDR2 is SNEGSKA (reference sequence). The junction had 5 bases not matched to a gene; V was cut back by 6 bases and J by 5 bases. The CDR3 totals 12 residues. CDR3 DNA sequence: TGCAGTGCCTTAACGGGGGGAGATACGCAGTATTTT. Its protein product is CSALTGGDTQYF.

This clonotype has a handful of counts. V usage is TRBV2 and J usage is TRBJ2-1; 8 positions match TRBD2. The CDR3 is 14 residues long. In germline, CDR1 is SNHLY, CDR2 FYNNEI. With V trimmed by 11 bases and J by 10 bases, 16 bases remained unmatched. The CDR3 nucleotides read TGTGCCGATTCGCCCGGGACTAGTAGGGAGGAGCAGTTCTTC. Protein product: CADSPGTSREEQFF.

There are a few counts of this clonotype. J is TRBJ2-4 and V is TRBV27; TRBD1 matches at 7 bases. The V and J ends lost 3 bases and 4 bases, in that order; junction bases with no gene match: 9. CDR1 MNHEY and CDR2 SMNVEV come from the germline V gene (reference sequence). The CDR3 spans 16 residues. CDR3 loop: CASSFAAGGWKNIQYF. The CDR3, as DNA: TGTGCCAGCAGTTTCGCGGCAGGGGGATGGAAAAACATTCAGTACTTC.

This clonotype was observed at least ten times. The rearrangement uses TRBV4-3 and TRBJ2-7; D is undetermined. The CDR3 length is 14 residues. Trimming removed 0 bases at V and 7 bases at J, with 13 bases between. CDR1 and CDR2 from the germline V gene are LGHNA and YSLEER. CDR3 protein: CASSQDLVPGEQYF. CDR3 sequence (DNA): TGCGCCAGCAGCCAAGATCTGGTCCCAGGTGAGCAGTACTTC.